A single sample gave rise to the 21 T cell receptor beta chains below, sequenced in a study of blood T cell repertoires in COVID-19. Assay used: immunoSEQ multiplex PCR; TCRdb lists only in-frame clones, some missing. The data hold tens of thousands of clones, with more than 85% observed a single time. Sequencing used peripheral blood. These receptors were obtained from a human donor with active COVID-19. The donor label of this sample is uncertain.

V and J are TRBV30 and TRBJ1-1; D may be TRBD1 (6 bases). Per germline, CDR1 GTSNPN and CDR2 SVGIG (reference sequence). V dropped 3 bases and J dropped 10 bases, with 15 bases sitting between them. CDR3 length: 12 amino acids. This chain's CDR3 is CAWRIGGIRAFF. CDR3 in DNA: TGTGCCTGGAGGATAGGGGGAATTCGAGCTTTCTTT.

V is TRBV9 and J is TRBJ1-2; D is possibly TRBD1 (6 bases). V dropped 2 bases and J dropped 0 bases, with 11 bases sitting between them. CDR1 and CDR2 from the germline V gene are SGDLS and YYNGEE. The CDR3 spans 15 residues. The CDR3 here is CASSVGQTPNYGYTF. The CDR3, as DNA: TGTGCCAGCAGCGTCGGACAGACACCTAACTATGGCTACACCTTC.

The V gene is TRBV7-7, the J gene TRBJ2-2; 9 positions match TRBD2. With 6 bases clipped from V and 4 bases from J, the junction kept 3 bases outside the gene matches. This CDR3 spans 14 amino acids. Germline CDR1 is SSHAT and CDR2 is FNYEAQ (reference sequence). The chain's CDR3 is CASRLLAGTGELFF. CDR3 bases: TGTGCCAGCAGATTACTAGCGGGCACCGGGGAGCTGTTTTTT.

V and J are TRBV9 and TRBJ2-3; 11 nucleotides match TRBD1. The CDR3 is 16 residues long. In germline, CDR1 is SGDLS, CDR2 YYNGEE. The V segment lost 0 bases and the J segment 9 bases; nucleotides outside the gene matches: 9. The DNA for the CDR3 is TGTGCCAGCAGCGTAGTGGGGACAGGGGGTTCGGAGACGCAGTATTTT. Translated: CASSVVGTGGSETQYF. The whole variable domain, remainder taken from reference TRBV9 and TRBJ2-3, is DSGVTQTPKHLITATGQRVTLRCSPRSGDLSVYWYQQSLDQGLQFLIQYYNGEERAKGNILERFSAQQFPDLHSELNLSSLELGDSALYFCASSVVGTGGSETQYFGPGTRLTVL.

The V call is TRBV7-9, the J call TRBJ1-5, with D possibly TRBD1 on 5 matching bases. CDR3 length equals 12 residues. Trimming took 6 bases from V and 7 from J, leaving 10 bases between them. The germline V gene has CDR1 SEHNR and CDR2 FQNEAQ (reference sequence). The CDR3 DNA is TGTGCCAGCAGTGGGGGGGACCAGCCCCAGCATTTT. Translating gives CASSGGDQPQHF.

This clone has ten or more counts. The rearrangement links TRBV28 to TRBJ2-7, with a possible D match to TRBD2 (5 bases). CDR3 length equals 14 residues. Germline V gene data show CDR1 as MDHEN and CDR2 as SYDVKM. The V gene lost 3 bases and the J gene lost 2 bases, with 11 bases spanning the gap. This chain's CDR3 is CASSFLAGAYEQYF. The CDR3 region has the DNA TGTGCCAGCAGTTTTCTAGCAGGCGCCTACGAGCAGTACTTC.

The chain has TRBV28 and TRBJ2-2; 8 positions match TRBD2. The ends lost 8 bases at V and 6 bases at J; junction bases unmatched: 11. CDR1 and CDR2 from the germline V gene are MDHEN and SYDVKM. The CDR3 runs 15 residues. The CDR3 DNA follows: TGTGCCAGCTCTCCGGGGGGGACGCGGGCCGGGGAGCTGTTTTTT. Amino acid sequence: CASSPGGTRAGELFF. The full variable domain, with the rest looked up from reference TRBV28 and TRBJ2-2, is DVKVTQSSRYLVKRTGEKVFLECVQDMDHENMFWYRQDPGLGLRLIYFSYDVKMKEKGDIPEGYSVSREKKERFSLILESASTNQTSMYLCASSPGGTRAGELFFGEGSRLTVL.

V and J are TRBV5-6 and TRBJ2-4; D not resolved. CDR1 is SGHDT and CDR2 is YYEEEE in the germline V gene. The CDR3 sequence is 15 residues long. Trimming cost V 1 base and J 7 bases, with 15 bases left between them. CDR3 amino acids: CASSLTANPGNIQYF. The CDR3 DNA is TGTGCCAGCAGCTTGACAGCCAACCCTGGCAACATTCAGTACTTC.

This chain joins TRBV7-9 and TRBJ2-5; 10 nucleotides agree with TRBD2. This CDR3 is 16 amino acids long. The germline V gene has CDR1 SEHNR and CDR2 FQNEAQ (reference sequence). V lost 0 bases to trimming and J lost 5 bases; unmatched junction nucleotides: 6. The CDR3 spells CASSLALAGVFETQYF. The CDR3 DNA is TGTGCCAGCAGCTTAGCGCTAGCGGGAGTTTTTGAGACCCAGTACTTC.

The chain is built from TRBV18 and TRBJ2-3, with 12 bases lining up with TRBD2. Trimming at V came to 5 bases and at J to 3 bases, leaving 3 bases not matched to a gene. CDR1 and CDR2 from the germline V gene are KGHSH and LQKENI. CDR3 length: 15 amino acids. CDR3: CASSNGLAGTDTQYF. The DNA of the CDR3 is TGTGCCAGCTCAAATGGACTAGCGGGGACAGATACGCAGTATTTT.

V usage is TRBV6-2 or TRBV6-3 and J usage is TRBJ1-5; weak D call: TRBD1 (5 bases). Germline V lookup: CDR1 MNHEY, CDR2 SVGEGT. This CDR3 contains 12 residues. Trimming shortened V by 5 bases and J by 6 bases, and 8 bases separated the two germline ends. CDR3 in DNA: TGTGCCAGCAGTAGTCAGGGTCAGCCCCAGCATTTT. It translates to CASSSQGQPQHF.

The genes are TRBV29-1 and TRBJ2-7; 7 bases are shared with TRBD2. In germline, CDR1 is SQVTM, CDR2 ANQGSEA. The ends lost 7 bases at V and 6 bases at J; junction bases unmatched: 12. The length of the CDR3 is 13 residues. The CDR3 protein is CSGQLYSGSEQYF. The CDR3 DNA follows: TGCAGCGGCCAATTGTATAGCGGGTCCGAGCAGTACTTC.

This chain uses TRBV27 with TRBJ1-2; D uncertain. From germline, CDR1 is MNHEY and CDR2 SMNVEV (reference sequence). The CDR3 is 13 residues long. V dropped 4 bases and J dropped 4 bases, with 10 bases sitting between them. Here the CDR3 reads CASSSTVGYGYTF. Written as DNA, the CDR3 is TGTGCCAGCAGTTCTACAGTGGGCTATGGCTACACCTTC.

The chain's CDR3 is CASSYGTSSGYTF. The CDR3 DNA is TGTGCCAGCAGTTACGGGACATCCTCCGGCTACACCTTC. The chain carries TRBV12-3 or TRBV12-4 and TRBJ1-2; a possible D gene is TRBD1 (6 bases). Trimming removed 4 bases from V and 8 bases from J, with 14 bases in between. The CDR3 covers 13 residues.

CDR3 sequence: CASSQTQGDDEQFF. DNA of the CDR3: TGTGCCAGCAGCCAAACACAGGGGGATGATGAGCAGTTCTTC. The rearrangement joins TRBV7-6 to TRBJ2-1; TRBD1 agrees at 8 bases. Per the germline V gene, CDR1 is SGHVS and CDR2 is FNYEAQ. This CDR3 comprises 14 residues. The J segment lost 8 bases and the V segment lost 5 bases, leaving 8 bases of the junction unmatched. Combining the CDR3 with reference TRBV7-6 and TRBJ2-1 gives the whole variable domain GAGVSQSPRYKVTKRGQDVALRCDPISGHVSLYWYRQALGQGPEFLTYFNYEAQQDKSGLPNDRFSAERPEGSISTLTIQRTEQRDSAMYRCASSQTQGDDEQFFGPGTRLTVL.

V usage is TRBV29-1 and J usage is TRBJ2-3; 7 bases line up with TRBD2. This CDR3 is 14 amino acids long. The germline gives CDR1 SQVTM, CDR2 ANQGSEA. With V trimmed by 6 bases and J by 0 bases, 6 bases remained unmatched. The CDR3 bases are TGCAGCGTCGCAAGCGGGACTAGCACAGATACGCAGTATTTT. It codes for CSVASGTSTDTQYF.

The genes are TRBV4-1 and TRBJ1-3; no firm D call. The CDR3 has 16 amino acids. V lost 3 bases, J lost 4 bases, and 16 bases lay in between. The germline CDR1 and CDR2 sequences are MGHRA and YSYEKL. This CDR3 reads CASSQTEAGRGNTIYF. The CDR3 bases are TGCGCCAGCAGCCAGACCGAGGCCGGAAGGGGAAACACCATATATTTT.

The rearrangement uses TRBV2 and TRBJ1-5, with TRBD1 matching over 7 bases. The germline gives CDR1 SNHLY, CDR2 FYNNEI. Trimming cost V 6 bases and J 0 bases; bases outside gene matches: 8. This CDR3 region has 16 residues. CDR3 coding DNA: TGTGCCAGCAGCAAGGACAGGAGGGTTAGCAATCAGCCCCAGCATTTT. Its protein is CASSKDRRVSNQPQHF.

The V call is TRBV28, the J call TRBJ2-1, with D tentatively TRBD2 (5 bases). CDR3 length equals 18 residues. Trimming took 5 bases from V and 4 from J, leaving 24 bases between them. Germline V gene sequence: CDR1 MDHEN, CDR2 SYDVKM. The CDR3 spells CASSLQHQILRGYNEQFF. The CDR3 nucleotides read TGTGCCAGCAGTCTCCAACATCAAATCCTCCGCGGGTACAATGAGCAGTTCTTC.

The rearrangement uses TRBV28 and TRBJ1-5; D is unresolved. The germline CDR1 and CDR2 sequences are MDHEN and SYDVKM. With 4 bases removed from V and 3 bases from J, the gap between germline ends came to 16 bases. This CDR3 region has 16 residues. CDR3 DNA: TGTGCCAGCAGTTCGTCCGCCAGGTTTACCAATCAGCCCCAGCATTTT. This gives the protein CASSSSARFTNQPQHF. Full variable domain (missing parts from reference TRBV28 and TRBJ1-5): DVKVTQSSRYLVKRTGEKVFLECVQDMDHENMFWYRQDPGLGLRLIYFSYDVKMKEKGDIPEGYSVSREKKERFSLILESASTNQTSMYLCASSSSARFTNQPQHFGDGTRLSIL.

This clone was counted once. The gene calls are TRBV29-1 and TRBJ2-3, with 9 bases fitting TRBD2. Germline V gives CDR1 SQVTM, CDR2 ANQGSEA. V gave up 8 bases and J gave up 6 bases; unmatched junction bases: 12. This CDR3 has 14 amino acids. CDR3 amino acids: CSTIIAGVVDTQYF. Here the CDR3 DNA reads TGCAGCACAATAATAGCGGGAGTGGTTGATACGCAGTATTTT.